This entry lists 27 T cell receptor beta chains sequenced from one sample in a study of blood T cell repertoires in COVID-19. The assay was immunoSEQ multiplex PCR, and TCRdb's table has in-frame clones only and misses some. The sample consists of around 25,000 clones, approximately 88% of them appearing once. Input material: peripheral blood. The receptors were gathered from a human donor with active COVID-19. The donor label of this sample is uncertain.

The CDR3: CARGGRDEQYF. The CDR3 DNA is TGTGCCAGAGGGGGCAGGGACGAGCAGTACTTC. The chain couples TRBV5-5 to TRBJ2-7; 7 positions agree with TRBD1. The junction had 4 bases not matched to a gene; V was cut back by 8 bases and J by 5 bases. Germline CDR1 and CDR2: SGHKS and YYEKEE (reference sequence). The CDR3 consists of 11 residues.

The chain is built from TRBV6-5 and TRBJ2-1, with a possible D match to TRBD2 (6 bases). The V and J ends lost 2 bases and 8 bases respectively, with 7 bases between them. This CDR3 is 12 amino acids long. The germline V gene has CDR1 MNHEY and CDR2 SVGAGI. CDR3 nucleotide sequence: TGTGCCAGCAGTTACGGAGGGGATGAGCAGTTCTTC. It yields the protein CASSYGGDEQFF.

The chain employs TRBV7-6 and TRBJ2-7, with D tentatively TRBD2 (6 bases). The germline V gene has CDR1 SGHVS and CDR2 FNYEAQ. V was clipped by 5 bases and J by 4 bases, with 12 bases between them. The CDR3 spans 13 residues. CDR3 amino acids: CASSHLDYYEQYF. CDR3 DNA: TGTGCCAGCAGCCATCTGGACTATTACGAGCAGTACTTC.

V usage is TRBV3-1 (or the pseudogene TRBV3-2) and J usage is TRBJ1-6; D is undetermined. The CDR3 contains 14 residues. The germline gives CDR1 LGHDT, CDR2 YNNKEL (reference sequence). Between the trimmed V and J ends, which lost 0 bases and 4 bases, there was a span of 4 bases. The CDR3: CASSQDAYNSPLHF. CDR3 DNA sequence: TGTGCCAGCAGCCAAGATGCGTATAATTCACCCCTCCACTTT.

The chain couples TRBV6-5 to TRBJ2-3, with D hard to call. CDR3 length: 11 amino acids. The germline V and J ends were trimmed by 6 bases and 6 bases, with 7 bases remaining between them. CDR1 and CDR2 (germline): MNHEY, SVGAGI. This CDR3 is CASSTRDTQYF. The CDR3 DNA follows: TGTGCCAGCAGCACTCGGGATACGCAGTATTTT.

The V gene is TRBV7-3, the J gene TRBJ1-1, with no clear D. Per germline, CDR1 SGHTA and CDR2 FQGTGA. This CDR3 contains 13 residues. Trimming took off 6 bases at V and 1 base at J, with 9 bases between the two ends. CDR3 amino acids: CASRLSKNTEAFF. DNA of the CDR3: TGTGCCAGCAGGCTCAGTAAGAACACTGAAGCTTTCTTT.

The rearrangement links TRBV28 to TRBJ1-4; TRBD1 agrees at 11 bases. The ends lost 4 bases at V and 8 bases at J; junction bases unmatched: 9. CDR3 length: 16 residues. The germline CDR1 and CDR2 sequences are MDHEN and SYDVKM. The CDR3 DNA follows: TGTGCCAGCAGTTCCCCAGGACAGGGGGCTCGGGAAAAACTGTTTTTT. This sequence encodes CASSSPGQGAREKLFF.

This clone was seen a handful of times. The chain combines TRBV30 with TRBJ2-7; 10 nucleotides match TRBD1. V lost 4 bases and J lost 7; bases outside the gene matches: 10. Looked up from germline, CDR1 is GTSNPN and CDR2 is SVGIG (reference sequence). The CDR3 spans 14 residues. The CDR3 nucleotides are TGTGCCTGGATGGACACGGGACAGGGGTTAGAGCAGTACTTC. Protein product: CAWMDTGQGLEQYF.

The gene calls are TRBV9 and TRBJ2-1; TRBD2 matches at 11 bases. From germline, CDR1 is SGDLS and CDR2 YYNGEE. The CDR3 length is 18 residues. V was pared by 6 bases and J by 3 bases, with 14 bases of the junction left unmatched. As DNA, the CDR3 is TGTGCCAGCACCCGACTAGCGGGATCCAGTATAGGCTACAATGAGCAGTTCTTC. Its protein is CASTRLAGSSIGYNEQFF.

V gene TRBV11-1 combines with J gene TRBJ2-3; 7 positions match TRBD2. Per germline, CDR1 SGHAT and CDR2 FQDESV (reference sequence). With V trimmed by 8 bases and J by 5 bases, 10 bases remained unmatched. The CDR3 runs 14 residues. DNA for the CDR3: TGTGCCAGCGGACTAAGCGGGAATGAAGATACGCAGTATTTT. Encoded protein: CASGLSGNEDTQYF.

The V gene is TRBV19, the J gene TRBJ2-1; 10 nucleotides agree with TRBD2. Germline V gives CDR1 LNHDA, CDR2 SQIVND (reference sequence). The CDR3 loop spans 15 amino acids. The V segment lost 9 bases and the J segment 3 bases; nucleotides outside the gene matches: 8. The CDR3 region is CASRVAGGDYNEQFF. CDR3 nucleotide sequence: TGTGCCAGCCGTGTAGCGGGAGGAGACTACAATGAGCAGTTCTTC.

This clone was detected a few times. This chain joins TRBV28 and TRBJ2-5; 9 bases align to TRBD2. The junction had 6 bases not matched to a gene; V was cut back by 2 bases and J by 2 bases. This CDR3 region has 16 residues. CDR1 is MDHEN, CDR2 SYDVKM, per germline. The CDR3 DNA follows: TGTGCCAGCAGTTTACCGGGACTAGCAGCTCAAGAGACCCAGTACTTC. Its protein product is CASSLPGLAAQETQYF.

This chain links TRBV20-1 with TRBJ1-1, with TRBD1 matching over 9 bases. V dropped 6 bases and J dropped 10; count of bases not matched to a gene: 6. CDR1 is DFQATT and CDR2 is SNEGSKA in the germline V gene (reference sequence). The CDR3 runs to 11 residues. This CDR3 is CSAGTGWVAFF. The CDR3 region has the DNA TGCAGTGCAGGGACAGGGTGGGTAGCTTTCTTT.

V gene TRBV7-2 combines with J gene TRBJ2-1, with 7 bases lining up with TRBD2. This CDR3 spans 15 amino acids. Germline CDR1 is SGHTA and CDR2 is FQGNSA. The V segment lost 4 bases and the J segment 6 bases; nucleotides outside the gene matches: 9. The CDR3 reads CASSSGVPGGNEQFF. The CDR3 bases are TGTGCCAGCAGCTCGGGGGTCCCGGGGGGCAATGAGCAGTTCTTC.

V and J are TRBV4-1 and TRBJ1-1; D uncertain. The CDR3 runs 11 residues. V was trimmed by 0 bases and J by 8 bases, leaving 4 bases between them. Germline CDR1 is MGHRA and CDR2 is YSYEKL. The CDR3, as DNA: TGCGCCAGCAGCCAAGAGCAGGAAGCTTTCTTT. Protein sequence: CASSQEQEAFF.

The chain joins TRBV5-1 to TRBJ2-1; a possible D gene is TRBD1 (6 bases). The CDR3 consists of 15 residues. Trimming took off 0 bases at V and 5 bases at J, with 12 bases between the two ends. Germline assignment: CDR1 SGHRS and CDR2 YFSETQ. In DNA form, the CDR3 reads TGCGCCAGCAGCTTGGGTGCAGGGGAACACAATGAGCAGTTCTTC. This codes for CASSLGAGEHNEQFF. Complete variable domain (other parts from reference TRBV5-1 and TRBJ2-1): KAGVTQTPRYLIKTRGQQVTLSCSPISGHRSVSWYQQTPGQGLQFLFEYFSETQRNKGNFPGRFSGRQFSNSRSEMNVSTLELGDSALYLCASSLGAGEHNEQFFGPGTRLTVL.

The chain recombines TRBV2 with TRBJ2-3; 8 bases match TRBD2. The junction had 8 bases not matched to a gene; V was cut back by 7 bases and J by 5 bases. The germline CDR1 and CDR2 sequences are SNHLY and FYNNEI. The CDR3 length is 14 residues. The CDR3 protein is CASKIAGRGDTQYF. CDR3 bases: TGTGCCAGCAAAATAGCGGGACGGGGAGATACGCAGTATTTT.

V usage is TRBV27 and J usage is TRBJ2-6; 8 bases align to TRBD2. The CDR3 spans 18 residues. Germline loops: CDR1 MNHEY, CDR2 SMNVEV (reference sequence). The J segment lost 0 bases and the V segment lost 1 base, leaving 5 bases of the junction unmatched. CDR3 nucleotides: TGTGCCAGCAGTTTATACGGGGGGGCTGTCTCTGGGGCCAACGTCCTGACTTTC. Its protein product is CASSLYGGAVSGANVLTF.

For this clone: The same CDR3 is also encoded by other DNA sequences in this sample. CDR3 coding DNA: TGTGCCAGCAGTTACTCTAACAGGGGGCCTTACAATGAGCAGTTCTTC. Translating it yields CASSYSNRGPYNEQFF. The chain recombines TRBV6-5 with TRBJ2-1, with 9 bases identical to TRBD1. The V gene's germline CDR1 is MNHEY and CDR2 SVGAGI. With 0 bases clipped from V and 4 bases from J, the junction kept 4 bases outside the gene matches. The CDR3 covers 16 residues.

This CDR3 is CAWSVGDRNSPLHF. Here the CDR3 DNA reads TGTGCCTGGAGTGTCGGAGACAGGAATTCACCCCTCCACTTT. The V call is TRBV30, the J call TRBJ1-6, with D possibly TRBD1 on 6 matching bases. The CDR3 totals 14 residues. Germline loops: CDR1 GTSNPN, CDR2 SVGIG (reference sequence). V lost 0 bases to trimming and J lost 7 bases, with 10 bases between them.

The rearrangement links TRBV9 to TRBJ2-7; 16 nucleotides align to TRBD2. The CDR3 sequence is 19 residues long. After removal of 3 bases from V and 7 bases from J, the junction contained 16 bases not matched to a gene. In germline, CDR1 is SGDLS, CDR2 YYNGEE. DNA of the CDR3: TGTGCCAGCAGCGAGAACCCCGGGACTAGCGGGAGGGCCGAGCGGGAGCAGTACTTC. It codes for CASSENPGTSGRAEREQYF. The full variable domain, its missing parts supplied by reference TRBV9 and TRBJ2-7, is DSGVTQTPKHLITATGQRVTLRCSPRSGDLSVYWYQQSLDQGLQFLIQYYNGEERAKGNILERFSAQQFPDLHSELNLSSLELGDSALYFCASSENPGTSGRAEREQYFGPGTRLTVT.

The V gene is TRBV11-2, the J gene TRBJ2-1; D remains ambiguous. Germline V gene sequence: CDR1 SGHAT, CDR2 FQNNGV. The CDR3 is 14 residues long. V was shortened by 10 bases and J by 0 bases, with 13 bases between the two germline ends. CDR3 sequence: CATPASDSYNEQFF. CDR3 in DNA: TGTGCCACCCCTGCCAGCGACTCCTACAATGAGCAGTTCTTC. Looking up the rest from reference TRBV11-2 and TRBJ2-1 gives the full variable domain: EAGVAQSPRYKIIEKRQSVAFWCNPISGHATLYWYQQILGQGPKLLIQFQNNGVVDDSQLPKDRFSAERLKGVDSTLKIQPAKLEDSAVYLCATPASDSYNEQFFGPGTRLTVL.

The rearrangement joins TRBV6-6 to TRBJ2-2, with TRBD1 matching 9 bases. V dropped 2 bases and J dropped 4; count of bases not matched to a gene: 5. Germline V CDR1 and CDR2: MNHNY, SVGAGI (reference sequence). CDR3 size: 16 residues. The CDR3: CASSYRGQGPTGELFF. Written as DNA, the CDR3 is TGTGCCAGCAGTTACCGGGGACAGGGACCCACCGGGGAGCTGTTTTTT.

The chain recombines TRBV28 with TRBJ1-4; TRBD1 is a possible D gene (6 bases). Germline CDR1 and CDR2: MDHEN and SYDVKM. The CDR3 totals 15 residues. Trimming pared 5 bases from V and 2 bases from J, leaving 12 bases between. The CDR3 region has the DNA TGTGCCAGCAGTCCGGGACAATTTACTAATGAAAAACTGTTTTTT. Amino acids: CASSPGQFTNEKLFF.

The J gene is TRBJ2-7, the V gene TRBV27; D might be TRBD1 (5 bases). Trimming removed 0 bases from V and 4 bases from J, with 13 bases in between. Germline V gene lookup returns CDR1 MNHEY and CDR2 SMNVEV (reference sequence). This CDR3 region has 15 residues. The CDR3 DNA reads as TGTGCCAGCAGTTTATCAGTTACAGGACCTTACGAGCAGTACTTC. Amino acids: CASSLSVTGPYEQYF.

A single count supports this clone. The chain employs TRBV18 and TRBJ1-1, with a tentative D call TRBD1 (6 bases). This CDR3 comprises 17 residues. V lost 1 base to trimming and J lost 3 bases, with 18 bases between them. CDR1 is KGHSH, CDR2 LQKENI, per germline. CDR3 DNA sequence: TGTGCCAGCTCACCACGGCCCTTAAGGGCAGGGGACACTGAAGCTTTCTTT. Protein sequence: CASSPRPLRAGDTEAFF.

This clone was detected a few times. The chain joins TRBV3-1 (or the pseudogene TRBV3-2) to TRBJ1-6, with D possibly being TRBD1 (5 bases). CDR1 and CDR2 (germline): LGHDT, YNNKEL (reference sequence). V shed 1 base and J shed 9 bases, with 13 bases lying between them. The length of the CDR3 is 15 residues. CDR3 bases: TGTGCCAGCAGCCAAGGACGGGGGGGTATTTCACCCCTCCACTTT. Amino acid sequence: CASSQGRGGISPLHF.